This passage covers 25 T cell receptor beta chains from one sample sequenced in a study of CD8 T cells in Susac syndrome. An input of about 0.45 to 1 ug of RNA was subjected to reverse transcription using random hexamers. From the immunoSEQ multiplex PCR reads, TCRdb called clonotypes with MiXCR, one entry per CDR3 protein. The sample lists 150,000 to 200,000 distinct CDR3 sequences; approximately 95% were seen once. Sequencing input: CD8+ T cells from PBMCs. The receptors were gathered from a human donor with multiple sclerosis.

This clonotype was detected once. The chain has TRBV28 and TRBJ2-7; D is unresolved. Per germline, CDR1 MDHEN and CDR2 SYDVKM. CDR3 size: 15 residues. V was clipped by 6 bases and J by 0 bases, with 15 bases between them. In DNA form, the CDR3 reads TGTGCCAGCAGCTCCGGCGATCCTGGCTCCTACGAGCAGTACTTC. Protein product: CASSSGDPGSYEQYF.

Only one count was recorded for this clonotype. This chain links TRBV6-5 with TRBJ2-1; TRBD2 matches 7 bases. CDR1 and CDR2 (germline): MNHEY, SVGAGI. J lost 6 bases, V lost 0 bases, and 17 bases had no gene match. The CDR3 totals 19 residues. CDR3 DNA sequence: TGTGCCAGCAGTTACTCGATTTCCCTAGCGGAGGAGTTGGGCAATGAGCAGTTCTTC. Residues: CASSYSISLAEELGNEQFF.

The CDR3 coding sequence is TGTGCCTGCTGGCTAGCGGGAGGAGGTGAGCAGTTCTTC. The encoded protein is CACWLAGGGEQFF. This sequence joins TRBV30 and TRBJ2-1; 11 bases are shared with TRBD2. The germline V gene has CDR1 GTSNPN and CDR2 SVGIG (reference sequence). The length of the CDR3 is 13 residues. With V trimmed by 6 bases and J by 9 bases, 7 bases remained unmatched.

The J gene is TRBJ2-3, the V gene TRBV4-1; TRBD1 agrees at 11 bases. The CDR3 runs to 15 residues. CDR1 and CDR2 from the germline V gene are MGHRA and YSYEKL. Trimming cost V 4 bases and J 7 bases; bases outside gene matches: 7. The CDR3 DNA sequence: TGCGCCAGCAGCCTCGGGACAGGGGGTTCAAATACGCAGTATTTT. Its protein product is CASSLGTGGSNTQYF.

The chain uses TRBV3-1 and TRBJ2-2; D remains ambiguous. The germline V gene encodes CDR1 LGHDT and CDR2 YNNKEL (reference sequence). This CDR3 is 15 amino acids long. Trimming removed 2 bases from V and 2 bases from J, with 9 bases in between. The CDR3 bases are TGTGCCAGCAGCCAAAGTTTTACCAACACCGGGGAGCTGTTTTTT. It encodes CASSQSFTNTGELFF.

CDR3 residues: CASSVGQGGLIEQYF. CDR3 bases: TGTGCCAGCAGCGTAGGACAGGGGGGCCTTATCGAGCAGTACTTC. This chain uses TRBV9 with TRBJ2-7, with 9 bases aligning to TRBD1. The CDR3 runs to 15 residues. Germline V CDR1 and CDR2: SGDLS, YYNGEE. The V and J ends lost 0 bases and 6 bases, in that order; junction bases with no gene match: 7.

The chain carries TRBV28 and TRBJ2-5, with 9 bases that match TRBD1. The V gene end was trimmed by 7 bases and the J gene end by 3 bases; junction bases not matched to a gene: 6. The CDR3 sequence is 14 residues long. Germline CDR1 is MDHEN and CDR2 is SYDVKM. The CDR3 sequence: CASTSGQGKETQYF. CDR3 DNA sequence: TGTGCCAGCACGTCCGGACAGGGGAAAGAGACCCAGTACTTC.

V gene TRBV27 combines with J gene TRBJ2-3, with no clear D. This CDR3 comprises 14 residues. Deletions cut 3 bases from V and 1 base from J, with 8 bases between. The germline gives CDR1 MNHEY, CDR2 SMNVEV (reference sequence). CDR3 nucleotides: TGTGCCAGCAGTTTGCGGACGGGCACAGATACGCAGTATTTT. Protein sequence: CASSLRTGTDTQYF.

The chain links TRBV27 to TRBJ2-3, with 8 bases that match TRBD1. The CDR3 is 15 amino acids. CDR1 and CDR2 (germline): MNHEY, SMNVEV (reference sequence). V was clipped by 6 bases and J by 2 bases; unmatched bases: 7. For the CDR3, the DNA is TGTGCCAGCAGCTCCAGGACAGGGTTCACAGATACGCAGTATTTT. This codes for CASSSRTGFTDTQYF.

This sequence joins TRBV29-1 and TRBJ2-7; perhaps TRBD2 as D (5 bases). Per the germline V gene, CDR1 is SQVTM and CDR2 is ANQGSEA. V was cut by 5 bases and J by 6 bases, with 14 bases left in between. The CDR3 length is 12 residues. The CDR3 sequence: CSVLVEAAEQYF. The CDR3 DNA sequence: TGCAGCGTTTTGGTGGAGGCGGCCGAGCAGTACTTC.

This chain links TRBV6-5 with TRBJ2-1; D is perhaps TRBD2 (6 bases). The V end was cut by 4 bases, the J end by 8 bases, with 12 bases between. CDR3 length: 13 residues. Germline V gene sequence: CDR1 MNHEY, CDR2 SVGAGI. CDR3 protein: CASSLETRDEQFF. CDR3 DNA: TGTGCCAGCAGTTTGGAGACTAGGGATGAGCAGTTCTTC.

The J gene is TRBJ2-3, the V gene TRBV3-1; possibly TRBD2 for D (5 bases). This CDR3 spans 16 amino acids. CDR1 and CDR2 (germline): LGHDT, YNNKEL (reference sequence). The V end was cut by 0 bases, the J end by 0 bases, with 10 bases between. Here the CDR3 DNA reads TGTGCCAGCAGCCAAGATCTCCGGGGAAGCACAGATACGCAGTATTTT. This codes for CASSQDLRGSTDTQYF.

J is TRBJ2-5 and V is TRBV27, with 7 bases matching TRBD1. The CDR3 contains 13 residues. CDR1 is MNHEY and CDR2 is SMNVEV in the germline V gene (reference sequence). Trimming took 10 bases from V and 5 from J; bases not matched to a gene: 10. The CDR3 spells CATGHRGVETQYF. CDR3 nucleotides: TGTGCCACCGGACACAGGGGAGTGGAGACCCAGTACTTC.

V gene TRBV7-9 combines with J gene TRBJ1-2; D perhaps matches TRBD1 (5 bases). There are 14 residues in the CDR3. V lost 0 bases to trimming and J lost 8 bases, with 13 bases between them. Germline V lookup: CDR1 SEHNR, CDR2 FQNEAQ (reference sequence). Here the CDR3 DNA reads TGTGCCAGCAGCTTAGCGCGGGTTGGGGACGGCTACACCTTC. It translates to CASSLARVGDGYTF. Together with reference TRBV7-9 and TRBJ1-2, the CDR3 gives the full variable domain: DTGVSQNPRHKITKRGQNVTFRCDPISEHNRLYWYRQTLGQGPEFLTYFQNEAQLEKSRLLSDRFSAERPKGSFSTLEIQRTEQGDSAMYLCASSLARVGDGYTFGSGTRLTVV.

The chain joins TRBV30 to TRBJ1-1; the D is unclear. The germline gives CDR1 GTSNPN, CDR2 SVGIG (reference sequence). V was shortened by 2 bases and J by 5 bases, with 9 bases between the two germline ends. The CDR3 contains 12 residues. CDR3 loop: CAWSIGRTEAFF. The CDR3 bases are TGTGCCTGGAGTATCGGCCGGACTGAAGCTTTCTTT.

The V gene is TRBV7-9, the J gene TRBJ2-7; D gene uncertain. Germline CDR1 and CDR2: SEHNR and FQNEAQ (reference sequence). This CDR3 is 11 amino acids long. V lost 5 bases and J lost 2, with 4 bases in between. This CDR3 reads CASSPAYEQYF. DNA of the CDR3: TGTGCCAGCAGCCCCGCCTACGAGCAGTACTTC.

The genes are TRBV30 and TRBJ2-7; D tentatively reads TRBD1 or TRBD2 (5 bases each). This CDR3 has 14 amino acids. CDR1 and CDR2 from the germline V gene are GTSNPN and SVGIG (reference sequence). Deletions cut 3 bases from V and 6 bases from J, with 18 bases between. In DNA, the CDR3 is TGTGCCTGGAGCCACGGGACCGCCGCCTCCGAGCAGTACTTC. Amino acids: CAWSHGTAASEQYF.

The chain uses TRBV18 and TRBJ2-1; D is tentatively TRBD1 or TRBD2 (5 bases each). V shed 3 bases and J shed 5 bases, with 20 bases lying between them. Germline V gene sequence: CDR1 KGHSH, CDR2 LQKENI. The CDR3 is 17 amino acids. Written as DNA, the CDR3 is TGTGCCAGCTCACCTTCCCGCCGGGACGGCATACACAATGAGCAGTTCTTC. Residues: CASSPSRRDGIHNEQFF.

The chain carries TRBV28 and TRBJ1-1; D is ambiguous. V was trimmed by 6 bases and J by 5 bases, leaving 19 bases between them. Germline V gives CDR1 MDHEN, CDR2 SYDVKM. The CDR3 is 15 residues long. CDR3 residues: CASRIQRGRRTEAFF. CDR3 sequence (DNA): TGTGCCAGCAGAATCCAGCGGGGTCGGAGGACTGAAGCTTTCTTT.

The chain recombines TRBV4-1 with TRBJ2-7, with a possible D match to TRBD1 (5 bases). Trimming stripped 4 bases from V and 3 bases from J, with 16 bases between. Germline V gives CDR1 MGHRA, CDR2 YSYEKL. The CDR3 runs to 15 residues. The CDR3: CASSPTPGRDYEQYF. The CDR3 DNA reads TGCGCCAGCAGCCCGACCCCGGGCAGGGACTACGAGCAGTACTTC.

The chain employs TRBV3-1 and TRBJ1-2; 9 bases match TRBD1. Germline assignment: CDR1 LGHDT and CDR2 YNNKEL (reference sequence). Germline trimming cut 3 bases from V and 8 bases from J; bases unmatched to any gene: 10. This CDR3 region has 15 residues. The CDR3 reads CASSQPGTGSNGYTF. CDR3 DNA: TGTGCCAGCAGCCAGCCCGGGACAGGGAGTAACGGCTACACCTTC.

This chain connects TRBV29-1 to TRBJ1-1; D may be TRBD1 (6 bases). The CDR3 contains 11 residues. V shed 5 bases and J shed 5 bases, with 9 bases lying between them. Germline CDR1 is SQVTM and CDR2 is ANQGSEA. The CDR3 DNA follows: TGCAGCGTTCCCAGGGGAACTGAAGCTTTCTTT. It codes for CSVPRGTEAFF.

The chain links TRBV29-1 to TRBJ2-1, with D hard to call. The CDR3 runs 12 residues. The germline V gene encodes CDR1 SQVTM and CDR2 ANQGSEA. Trimming stripped 7 bases from V and 6 bases from J, with 13 bases between. The CDR3 sequence: CSALRRVNEQFF. CDR3 sequence (DNA): TGCAGCGCCTTGCGACGCGTCAATGAGCAGTTCTTC.

The CDR3 bases are TGCGCCAGCAGCCCGACTAGCGTCTACAATGAGCAGTTCTTC. Protein product: CASSPTSVYNEQFF. The chain carries TRBV4-1 and TRBJ2-1, with 8 bases identical to TRBD2. The CDR3 runs to 14 residues. V dropped 4 bases and J dropped 3; count of bases not matched to a gene: 2. Per the germline V gene, CDR1 is MGHRA and CDR2 is YSYEKL.

In this sample, this clonotype turned up once. V usage is TRBV6-5 and J usage is TRBJ2-5; D perhaps matches TRBD1 (6 bases). The CDR3 runs to 15 residues. V dropped 0 bases and J dropped 5 bases, with 13 bases sitting between them. CDR1 MNHEY and CDR2 SVGAGI come from the germline V gene. The CDR3 DNA sequence: TGTGCCAGCAGTTACTCGACGGCAGGGGAGGAGACCCAGTACTTC. It is translated as CASSYSTAGEETQYF.